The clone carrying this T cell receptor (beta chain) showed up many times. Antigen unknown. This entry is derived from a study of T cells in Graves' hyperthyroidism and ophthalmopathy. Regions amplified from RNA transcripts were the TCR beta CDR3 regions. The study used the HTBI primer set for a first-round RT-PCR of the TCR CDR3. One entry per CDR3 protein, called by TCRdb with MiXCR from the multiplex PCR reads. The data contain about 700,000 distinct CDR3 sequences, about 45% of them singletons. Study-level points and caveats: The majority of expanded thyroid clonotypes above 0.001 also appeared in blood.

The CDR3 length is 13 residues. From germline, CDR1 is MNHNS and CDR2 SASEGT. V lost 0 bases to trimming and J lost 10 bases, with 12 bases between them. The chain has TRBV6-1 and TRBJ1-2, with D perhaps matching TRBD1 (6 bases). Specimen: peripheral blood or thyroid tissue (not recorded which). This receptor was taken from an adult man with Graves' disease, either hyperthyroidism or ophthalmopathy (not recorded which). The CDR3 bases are TGTGCCAGCAGTGAAGCGCTTCGGACAGTCTACACCTTC. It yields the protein CASSEALRTVYTF.